The text below deals with one T cell receptor beta chain. Its antigen is undetermined. The data were taken from a study of T cells in Graves' hyperthyroidism and ophthalmopathy. Study observations and caveats: Within blood appeared most thyroid clonotypes that had expanded above 0.001.

Amplification of TCR beta CDR3 regions was performed using RNA transcripts as template. TCR CDR3 regions were first amplified by RT-PCR with HTBI primers. TCRdb reprocessed the multiplex PCR reads via MiXCR and lists one record per CDR3 protein. The table includes roughly 580,000 distinct CDR3 sequences, about 43% detected once. Per the germline V gene, CDR1 is ENHRY and CDR2 is SYGVKD. The CDR3 totals 13 residues. Trimming took 10 bases from V and 5 from J; bases not matched to a gene: 7. This TCR was sampled from a woman between 18 and 29 years old with Graves' hyperthyroidism. The chain recombines TRBV10-3 with TRBJ1-4; 7 bases map to TRBD1. Sequenced input: peripheral blood or thyroid tissue (not recorded which). CDR3 sequence (DNA): TGTGCCAGCCAGACAGGGCCCAATGAAAAACTGTTTTTT. Translation gives CASQTGPNEKLFF.